The entry that follows covers one TCR beta chain sequence. What it recognizes is unknown. This CDR3 is 18 amino acids long. CDR1 is LGHNA and CDR2 is YSLEER in the germline V gene. With 1 base clipped from V and 6 bases from J, the junction kept 10 bases outside the gene matches. Everyone who donated was a healthy bone marrow donor. PCR amplification relied on 60 Vbeta primers (plus 13 Jbeta primers). The method was immunoSEQ multiplex PCR; TCRdb's version includes in-frame clones alone and lacks a portion of them. The profile shows hundreds of thousands of clones, over 60% of them singletons. The data were obtained in a study of cytomegalovirus exposure and HLA in healthy donors. Study-wide points: TCR beta chains numbering under 200 were designated cytomegalovirus-associated. Immune exposure data for these donors was limited to CMV serostatus. The classifier, whose performance was assessed in both the original and validation cohorts, reportedly diagnosed cytomegalovirus status with high specificity and sensitivity.

Material: PBMCs. The chain carries TRBV4-3 and TRBJ2-2; TRBD2 agrees at 11 bases. This receptor was taken from a male donor in good health and CMV-seronegative. The CDR3 nucleotides read TGCGCCAGCAGCCAAGTCGGGACTAGCGGAGTTGGGCCCGGGGAGCTGTTTTTT. Encoded protein: CASSQVGTSGVGPGELFF.